These 5 T cell receptor beta chains originate from one sample sequenced in a study of CD8+CD57+ T cells in acquired aplastic anemia. In patients chosen for sequencing, flow cytometry had shown CD8+CD57+ cell expansion. The use of genomic DNA as template underpinned the TCR beta VDJ and CDR3 profiling. TCRdb fed the reads into MiXCR, producing one record per CDR3 protein. The sample includes some 180,000 distinct CDR3 sequences, 45% to 60% seen only once; the top ten take roughly 13%. The sequenced sample was sorted CD4+, CD8+, or CD8+CD57+ T cells (not recorded which) from PBMCs. The source is a human donor with aplastic anemia.

The rearrangement joins TRBV4-1 to TRBJ1-4; 7 nucleotides align to TRBD1. Germline lookup yields CDR1 MGHRA and CDR2 YSYEKL. V trimming: 1 base; J trimming: 7 bases; junction bases outside the gene matches: 6. This CDR3 has 15 residues. This CDR3 reads CASSQGNRGGEKLFF. CDR3 sequence (DNA): TGCGCCAGCAGCCAAGGTAACAGGGGTGGTGAAAAACTGTTTTTT.

This chain uses TRBV9 with TRBJ1-1; TRBD1 might be the D (6 bases). Looked up from germline, CDR1 is SGDLS and CDR2 is YYNGEE. The CDR3 has 17 residues. V was trimmed by 0 bases and J by 0 bases, leaving 15 bases between them. The DNA for the CDR3 is TGTGCCAGCAGCGTAGATCCGACAGGCGGGGTGAACACTGAAGCTTTCTTT. It yields the protein CASSVDPTGGVNTEAFF.

This chain links TRBV25-1 with TRBJ2-7, with D unclear. V was trimmed by 7 bases and J by 0 bases, leaving 10 bases between them. Germline-derived CDR1 and CDR2 are MGHDK and SYGVNS. The CDR3 extends over 13 amino acids. The CDR3 region is CASTLSPSYEQYF. The CDR3 nucleotides read TGTGCCAGCACTCTTTCTCCCTCCTACGAGCAGTACTTC.

This chain connects TRBV18 to TRBJ1-2; D gene ambiguous. The CDR3 covers 13 residues. Germline CDR1 reads KGHSH; CDR2 reads LQKENI. Trimming took off 6 bases at V and 4 bases at J, with 12 bases between the two ends. CDR3 DNA: TGTGCCAGCTCCCCCGGGGAAGCCTATGGCTACACCTTC. Its translation is CASSPGEAYGYTF. Supplemented by reference TRBV18 and TRBJ1-2, the full variable domain reads NAGVMQNPRHLVRRRGQEARLRCSPMKGHSHVYWYRQLPEEGLKFMVYLQKENIIDESGMPKERFSAEFPKEGPSILRIQQVVRGDSAAYFCASSPGEAYGYTFGSGTRLTVV.

Comments on this clonotype: The junction differs from germline at one of its ends, possibly a read error. The chain is built from TRBV2 and TRBJ2-3; D is unclear. CDR3 length: 13 amino acids. CDR1 and CDR2 from the germline V gene are SNHLY and FYNNEI. DNA of the CDR3: TGTGCCAGCAATGAATTGAGTTGGGATACGCAGTATTTT. Translated, it gives CASNELSWDTQYF.